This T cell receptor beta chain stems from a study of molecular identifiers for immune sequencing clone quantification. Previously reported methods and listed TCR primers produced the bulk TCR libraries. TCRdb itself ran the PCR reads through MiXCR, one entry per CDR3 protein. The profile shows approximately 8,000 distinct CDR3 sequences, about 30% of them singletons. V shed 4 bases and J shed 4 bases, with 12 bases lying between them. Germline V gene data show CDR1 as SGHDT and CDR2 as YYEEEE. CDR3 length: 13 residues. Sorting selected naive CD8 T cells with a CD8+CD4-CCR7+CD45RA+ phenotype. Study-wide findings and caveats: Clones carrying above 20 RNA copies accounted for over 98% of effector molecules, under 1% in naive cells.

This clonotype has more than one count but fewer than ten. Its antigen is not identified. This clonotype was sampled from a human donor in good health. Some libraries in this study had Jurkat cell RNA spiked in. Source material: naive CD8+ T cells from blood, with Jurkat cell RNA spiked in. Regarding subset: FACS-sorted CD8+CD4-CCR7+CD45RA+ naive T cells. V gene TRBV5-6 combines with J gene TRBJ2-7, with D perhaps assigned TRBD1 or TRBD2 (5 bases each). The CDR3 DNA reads TGTGCCAGCAGCGGGGGACCGTCATACGAGCAGTACTTC. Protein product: CASSGGPSYEQYF.